The 8 T cell receptor beta chains reported below all come from one sample, sequenced in a study of lymphopenia after photon versus proton radiotherapy (dated 2019 in TCRdb). Library prep was done by the immunoSEQ multiplex PCR assay. Here the immuneACCESS table is served through TCRdb, limited to in-frame sequences with V and J called. Missing clones are a known gap in these copies; in checked studies unresolved V genes cover under half, and the rest lacks a known reason. The sample table shows 75,000 to 95,000 clones, and approximately 82% are seen once. Over 1.1% of the sample comes from the top ten. The material sequenced was peripheral blood, taken from a patient treated with proton-based radiotherapy. The source is a man aged 55-75 years with pancreatic cancer.

The V gene is TRBV9, the J gene TRBJ2-2, with 10 bases that match TRBD1. The germline V gene encodes CDR1 SGDLS and CDR2 YYNGEE. Losses at the gene ends were 4 bases for V and 4 bases for J; bases not matched to a gene: 4. The CDR3 sequence is 15 residues long. The CDR3: CASSLTGGRTGELFF. CDR3 in DNA: TGTGCCAGCAGCTTGACAGGGGGCCGCACCGGGGAGCTGTTTTTT.

This chain links TRBV4-1 with TRBJ2-1; 8 bases are a match to TRBD2. The CDR3 contains 16 residues. With 4 bases clipped from V and 0 bases from J, the junction kept 5 bases outside the gene matches. CDR1 and CDR2 from the germline V gene are MGHRA and YSYEKL. Written as DNA, the CDR3 is TGCGCCAGCAGCCTCCTCAGCGGGGGCTCCTACAATGAGCAGTTCTTC. It is translated as CASSLLSGGSYNEQFF.

The rearrangement joins TRBV4-2 to TRBJ2-7, with D possibly being TRBD1 or TRBD2 (5 bases each). From germline, CDR1 is LGHNA and CDR2 YNFKEQ. The CDR3 covers 15 residues. Trimming removed 1 base from V and 4 bases from J, with 14 bases in between. The CDR3 here is CASSQAGTVDYEQYF. The CDR3, as DNA: TGTGCCAGCAGCCAAGCTGGGACGGTAGATTACGAGCAGTACTTC.

The V call is TRBV12-2, the J call TRBJ1-1; the table's D call, TRBD1, has no DNA check behind it. TRBV12-2 is termed a pseudogene. The CDR3 contains 15 residues. The CDR3 bases are TGTGCAAGTCGCACCGGAGACAGGGGGAACACTGAAGCTTTCTTT. Residues: CASRTGDRGNTEAFF.

This clone was counted a single time. The chain uses TRBV28 and TRBJ2-5; 8 bases map to TRBD2. CDR1 and CDR2 from the germline V gene are MDHEN and SYDVKM. The CDR3 runs 13 residues. V trimming: 3 bases; J trimming: 4 bases; junction bases outside the gene matches: 1. CDR3: CASSLAGGETQYF. The DNA for the CDR3 is TGTGCCAGCAGTTTGGCGGGAGGAGAGACCCAGTACTTC.

J is TRBJ2-3 and V is TRBV11-2; no clear D. The CDR3 is 15 amino acids. CDR1 SGHAT and CDR2 FQNNGV come from the germline V gene. V was pared by 6 bases and J by 6 bases, with 19 bases between. The CDR3 region is CASRTTVLSGDTQYF. The CDR3 DNA follows: TGTGCCAGCAGGACAACAGTACTTTCCGGGGATACGCAGTATTTT.

This chain links TRBV7-3 with TRBJ2-1, with D unclear. Germline CDR1 is SGHTA and CDR2 is FQGTGA. This CDR3 contains 12 residues. The V end lost 1 base, the J end lost 8 bases, and 6 bases lay between the germline ends. As DNA, the CDR3 is TGTGCCAGCAGCTTAAACCGTGATGAGCAGTTCTTC. Translated, it gives CASSLNRDEQFF.

The genes are TRBV19 and TRBJ2-6; D may be TRBD2 (7 bases). The CDR3 runs 17 residues. V lost 9 bases and J lost 1, with 19 bases in between. The V gene's germline CDR1 is LNHDA and CDR2 SQIVND (reference sequence). The CDR3 sequence is CASSAGGALSGANVLTF. The CDR3 DNA is TGTGCCAGCTCCGCTGGGGGGGCGCTTTCTGGGGCCAACGTCCTGACTTTC.